This TCR beta chain stems from a study of T cells in Graves' hyperthyroidism and ophthalmopathy. Study-wide results and limits: The model made its ophthalmopathy prediction, and onset followed a median about 5.9 months later.

The CDR3 regions of TCR beta were amplified from RNA transcripts. A set of HTBI primers served as the primers for a first-round RT-PCR of the TCR CDR3. One entry per CDR3 protein results from TCRdb running MiXCR on the multiplex PCR reads. The table lists 350,000 or so distinct CDR3 sequences, approximately 18% of them singletons. In the ophthalmopathy cohort, Clinical Activity Score was at least 3, NOSPECS grade at least 4, and duration under 3 months. Thyroid ultrasound, orbital computed tomography, clinical symptoms, and serum thyroxine and TRAb underpinned diagnoses. CDR3 size: 14 residues. J was trimmed by 7 bases and V by 6 bases; bases with no gene match: 9. Germline V CDR1 and CDR2: MDHEN, SYDVKM. This clonotype was seen at least ten times. Its matching antigen is unknown.

The TCR comes from a woman aged 40 to 50 with Graves' ophthalmopathy. The sample was blood. The rearrangement uses TRBV28 and TRBJ1-1; 9 bases agree with TRBD1. This CDR3 reads CASRRTGAYSEAFF. The CDR3 DNA reads TGTGCCAGCAGGCGGACAGGGGCGTACAGTGAAGCTTTCTTT.